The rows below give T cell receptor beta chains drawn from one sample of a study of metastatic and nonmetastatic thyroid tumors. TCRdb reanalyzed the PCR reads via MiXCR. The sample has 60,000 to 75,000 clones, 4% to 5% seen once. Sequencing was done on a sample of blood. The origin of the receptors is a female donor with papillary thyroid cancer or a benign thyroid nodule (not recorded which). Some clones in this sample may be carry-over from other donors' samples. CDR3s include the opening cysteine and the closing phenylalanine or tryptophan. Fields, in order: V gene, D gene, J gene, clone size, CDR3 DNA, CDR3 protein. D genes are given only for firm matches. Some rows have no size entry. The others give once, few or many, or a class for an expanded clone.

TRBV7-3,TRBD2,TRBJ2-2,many,TGTGCCAGCAGCGCCTTAGCGGGAGTAAACACCGGGGAGCTGTTTTTT,CASSALAGVNTGELFF
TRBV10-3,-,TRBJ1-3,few,TGTGCCATCAGTGAGTCGACAGGACCATCTGGAAACACCATATATTTT,CAISESTGPSGNTIYF
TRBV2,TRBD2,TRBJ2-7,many,TGTGCCAGCAGCCGACGGGGGGGGGCGGCCGAGCAGTACTTC,CASSRRGGAAEQYF
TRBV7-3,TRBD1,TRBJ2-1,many,TGTGCCAGCAGCCCGGGACAGGACTACAATGAGCAGTTCTTC,CASSPGQDYNEQFF
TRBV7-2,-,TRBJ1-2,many,TGTGCCAGCAGCTTAGTATTCGGACAGAACTATGGCTACACCTTC,CASSLVFGQNYGYTF
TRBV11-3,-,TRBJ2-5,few,TGTGCCAGCAGCTTAGGAGAGCGGGTACCGGAGACCCAGTACTTC,CASSLGERVPETQYF
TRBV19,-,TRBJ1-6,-,TGTGCCAGTAGTATAGTAGCTTACTCGGGCCCATCAAAACGGGGTTCACCCCTCCACTTT,CASSIVAYSGPSKRGSPLHF
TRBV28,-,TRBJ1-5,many,TGTGCCAGCAGTGCGTCCGCCAGGGGAGGCAATCAGCCCCAGCATTTT,CASSASARGGNQPQHF
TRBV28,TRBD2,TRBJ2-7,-,TGTGCCAGCAGTTTTAGGGCTAGCGGATACGAGCAGTACTTC,CASSFRASGYEQYF
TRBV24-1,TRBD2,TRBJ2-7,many,TGTGCCACCAGTGACTCGTCGGGGGGTTATCTCGAGCAGTACTTC,CATSDSSGGYLEQYF
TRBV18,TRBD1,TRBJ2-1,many,TGTGCCAGCTCACCGGGACAGGGGGTCTCATACGAAGACAATGAGCAGTTCTTC,CASSPGQGVSYEDNEQFF
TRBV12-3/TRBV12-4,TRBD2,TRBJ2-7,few,TGTGCCAGCAGTTTGGCTAGCGGGAGTTACGAGCAGTACTTC,CASSLASGSYEQYF
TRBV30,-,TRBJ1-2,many,TGTGCCTGGACCGGGTTCAACTATGGCTACACCTTC,CAWTGFNYGYTF
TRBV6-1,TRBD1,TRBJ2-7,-,TGTGTCAGCAGCTCCGTGACAGGGCTCTCAGAGCAGTACTTC,CVSSSVTGLSEQYF
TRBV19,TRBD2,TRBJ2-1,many,TGTGCCAACATAGCGGGGAGTTACAATGAGCAGTTCTTC,CANIAGSYNEQFF
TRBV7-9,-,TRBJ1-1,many,TGTGCCAGCCCCGGAGAGGGGGGGAACACTGAAGCTTTCTTT,CASPGEGGNTEAFF
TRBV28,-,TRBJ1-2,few,TGTGTCAGCACCTCCGTGGGGGCAGGGAGTAACTATGGCTACACCTTC,CVSTSVGAGSNYGYTF
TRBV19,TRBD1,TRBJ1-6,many,TGTGCCAGTAGTATAGACACGACAGGGGGATACTATAATTCACCCCTCCACTTT,CASSIDTTGGYYNSPLHF
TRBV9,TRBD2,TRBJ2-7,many,TGTGCCAGCAGCGCCGGGACTAGCGGCTTCTACGAGCAGTACTTC,CASSAGTSGFYEQYF
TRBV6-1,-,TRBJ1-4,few,TGTGCCAGCAACTCCGATGCAACTAATGAAAAACTGTTTTTT,CASNSDATNEKLFF
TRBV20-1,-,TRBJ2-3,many,TGCAGTGTGGTCCAATCGAGCACAGATACGCAGTATTTT,CSVVQSSTDTQYF
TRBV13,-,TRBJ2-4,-,TGTGCCAGCAGCTTAGGCTGGGATGGGGGAAACATTCAGTACTTC,CASSLGWDGGNIQYF
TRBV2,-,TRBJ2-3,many,TGTGCCGGGGGGACAGGCACAGATACGCAGTATTTT,CAGGTGTDTQYF
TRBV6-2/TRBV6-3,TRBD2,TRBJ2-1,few,TGTGCCAGCAGTCACTCGGGGGGGAGCTCCTACAATGAGCAGTTCTTC,CASSHSGGSSYNEQFF
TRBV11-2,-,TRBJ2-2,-,TGTGCCAGCAGCTTAGGAGGGTTGTCGTCAGGGGAGCTGTTTTTT,CASSLGGLSSGELFF
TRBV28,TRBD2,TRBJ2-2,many,TGTGCCAGCAGTTCCCTGGGTGGACTAGCGCCGAACACCGGGGAGCTGTTTTTT,CASSSLGGLAPNTGELFF
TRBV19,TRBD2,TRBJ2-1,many,TGTGCCAGTAGTGGACGGACTAGCGGGCTCTACAATGAGCAGTTCTTC,CASSGRTSGLYNEQFF
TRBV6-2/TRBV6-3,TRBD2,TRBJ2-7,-,TGTGCCAGCCAGCAACGGGCGGGAGGGCCTAGTTACGAGCAGTACTTC,CASQQRAGGPSYEQYF
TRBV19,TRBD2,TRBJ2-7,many,TGTGCCAGTAGATTCGCGGGAGTAGGCGAGCAGTACTTC,CASRFAGVGEQYF
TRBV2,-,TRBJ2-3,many,TGTGCCAGCAGTCCCGGGATCCCCCGCACAGATACGCAGTATTTT,CASSPGIPRTDTQYF
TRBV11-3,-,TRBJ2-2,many,TGTGCCAGCAGCCCCTGGGGCCGGCCCACCGGGGAGCTGTTTTTT,CASSPWGRPTGELFF
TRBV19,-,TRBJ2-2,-,TGTGCCAGTAGTACGGGTACGAACACCGGGGAGCTGTTTTTT,CASSTGTNTGELFF
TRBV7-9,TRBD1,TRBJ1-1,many,TGTGCCAGCAGCCGGGGGACAGGGAGCACTGAAGCTTTCTTT,CASSRGTGSTEAFF
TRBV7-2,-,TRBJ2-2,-,TGTGCCAGCACGTCAGATGGAGCCAGGAACACCGGGGAGCTGTTTTTT,CASTSDGARNTGELFF
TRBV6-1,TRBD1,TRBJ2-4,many,TGTGCCAGCAGCCCCCGGGACAGGGGAAACATTCAGTACTTC,CASSPRDRGNIQYF
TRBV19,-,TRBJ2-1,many,TGTGCCAGTAGTATAGGAGAACTATTATCCAATGAGCAGTTCTTC,CASSIGELLSNEQFF
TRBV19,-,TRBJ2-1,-,TGTGCCAGTAGTAAGACGCTAGCAGGGTACTCCTACAATGAGCAGTTCTTC,CASSKTLAGYSYNEQFF
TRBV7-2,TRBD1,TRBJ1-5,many,TGTGCCAGCAGCTTCGACAGGGGCCAGCCCCAGCATTTT,CASSFDRGQPQHF
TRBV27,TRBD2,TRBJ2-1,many,TGTGCCAGCAGTCCTAGCGGGAGGGCCTCAAATGAGCAGTTCTTC,CASSPSGRASNEQFF
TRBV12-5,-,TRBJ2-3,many,TGTGCTAGCAATCAGTGGAACACCCCAACAGATACGCAGTATTTT,CASNQWNTPTDTQYF
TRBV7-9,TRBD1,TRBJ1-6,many,TGTGCCAGCAGCTTAGGTGGGACAGGGACCTCACCCCTCCACTTT,CASSLGGTGTSPLHF
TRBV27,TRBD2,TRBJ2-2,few,TGTGCCAGCAGCCGGGGACTAGCGGGAACTGGGGAGCTGTTTTTT,CASSRGLAGTGELFF
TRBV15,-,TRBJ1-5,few,TGTGCCACCAGCAGATTTGCAGGATCATATAGCAGTCAGCCCCAGCATTTT,CATSRFAGSYSSQPQHF
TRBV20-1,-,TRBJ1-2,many,TGCAGTGCTAGAGATGGGGGAGGCGACTATGGCTACACCTTC,CSARDGGGDYGYTF
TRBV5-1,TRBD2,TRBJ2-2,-,TGCGACAGCAGCTTGGTTTTGGCGGGAGAAGGGGAGCTTTTTTTT,CDSSLVLAGEGELFF
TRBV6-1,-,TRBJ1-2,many,TGTGCCAGCATGGTGTCGGAAGGCTATGGCTACACCTTC,CASMVSEGYGYTF
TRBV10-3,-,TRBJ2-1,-,TGTGCCATCAGGCCTCAGGGGTCCTCCTACAATGAGCAGTTCTTC,CAIRPQGSSYNEQFF
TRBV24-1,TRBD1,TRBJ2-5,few,TGTGCCACCAGTGATCCCGAAAGGACAGGGAAGGAGACCCAGTACTTC,CATSDPERTGKETQYF
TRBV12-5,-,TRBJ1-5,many,TGTGCTAGTGGTTTGGTACTCCAGACAGGCAGCAATCAGCCCCAGCATTTT,CASGLVLQTGSNQPQHF
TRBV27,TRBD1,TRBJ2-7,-,TGTGCCAGCGATCCCTCCGGGACAGGGGGTTACGAGCAGTACTTC,CASDPSGTGGYEQYF
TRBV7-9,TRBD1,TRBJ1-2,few,TGTGCCAGCAGCTTAATGGGGAGGACAGGGGGCTATGGCTACACCTTC,CASSLMGRTGGYGYTF
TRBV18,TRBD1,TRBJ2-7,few,TGTGCCAGCTCACCAGGACAGGGGGCGGGCGAGCAGTACTTC,CASSPGQGAGEQYF